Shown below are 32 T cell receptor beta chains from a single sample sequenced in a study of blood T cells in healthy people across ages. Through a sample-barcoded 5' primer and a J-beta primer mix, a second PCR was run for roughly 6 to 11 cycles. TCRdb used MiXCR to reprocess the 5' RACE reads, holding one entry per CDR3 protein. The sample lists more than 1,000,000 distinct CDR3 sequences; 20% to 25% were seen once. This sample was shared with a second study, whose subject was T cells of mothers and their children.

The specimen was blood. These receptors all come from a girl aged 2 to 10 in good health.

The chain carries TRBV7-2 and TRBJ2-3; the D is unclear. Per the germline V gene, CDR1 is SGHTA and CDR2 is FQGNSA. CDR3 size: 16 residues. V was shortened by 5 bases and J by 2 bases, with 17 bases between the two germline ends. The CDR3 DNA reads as TGTGCCAGCAGCCGCACCCTTCTACCTCCCACAGATACGCAGTATTTT. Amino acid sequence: CASSRTLLPPTDTQYF.

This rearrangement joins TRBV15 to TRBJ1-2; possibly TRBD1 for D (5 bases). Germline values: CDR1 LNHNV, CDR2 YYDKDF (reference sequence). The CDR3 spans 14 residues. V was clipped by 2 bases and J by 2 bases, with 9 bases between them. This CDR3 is CATSRMGTNYGYTF. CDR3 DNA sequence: TGTGCCACCAGCAGAATGGGGACCAACTATGGCTACACCTTC.

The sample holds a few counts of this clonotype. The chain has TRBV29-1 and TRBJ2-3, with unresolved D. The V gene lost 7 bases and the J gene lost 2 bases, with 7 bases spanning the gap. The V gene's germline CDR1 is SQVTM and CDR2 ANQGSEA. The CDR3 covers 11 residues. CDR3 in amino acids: CSGADTDTQYF. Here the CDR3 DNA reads TGCAGCGGCGCCGACACAGATACGCAGTATTTT.

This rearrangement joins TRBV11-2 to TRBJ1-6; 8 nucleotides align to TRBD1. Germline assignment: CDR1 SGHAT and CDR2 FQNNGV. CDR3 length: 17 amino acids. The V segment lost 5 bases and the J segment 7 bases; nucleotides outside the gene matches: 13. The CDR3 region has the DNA TGTGCCAGCAGCGTTCGGCCCAAGACAGGGGCGAATTCACCCCTCCACTTT. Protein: CASSVRPKTGANSPLHF.

Written as DNA, the CDR3 is TGCGCCAGCAGCCGGATTTCAAGCTCCATCTATGGCTACACCTTC. Translated: CASSRISSSIYGYTF. The V and J genes are TRBV5-1 and TRBJ1-2, with unresolved D. V was cut by 4 bases and J by 4 bases, with 17 bases left in between. This CDR3 spans 15 amino acids. Germline lookup yields CDR1 SGHRS and CDR2 YFSETQ.

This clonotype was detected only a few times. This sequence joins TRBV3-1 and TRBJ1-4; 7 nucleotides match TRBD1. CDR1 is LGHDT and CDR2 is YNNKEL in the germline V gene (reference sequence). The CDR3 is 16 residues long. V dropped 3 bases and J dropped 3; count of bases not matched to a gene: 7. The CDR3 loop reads CASSQGQTAPNEKLFF. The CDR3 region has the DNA TGTGCCAGCAGCCAGGGACAGACAGCACCTAATGAAAAACTGTTTTTT.

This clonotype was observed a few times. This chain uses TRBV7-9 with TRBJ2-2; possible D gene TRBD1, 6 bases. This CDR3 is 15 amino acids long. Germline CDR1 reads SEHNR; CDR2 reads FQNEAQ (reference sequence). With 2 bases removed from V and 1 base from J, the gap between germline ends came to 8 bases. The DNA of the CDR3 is TGTGCCAGCAGCTTATTACAGGGGAACACCGGGGAGCTGTTTTTT. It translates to CASSLLQGNTGELFF. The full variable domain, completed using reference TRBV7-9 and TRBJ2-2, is DTGVSQNPRHKITKRGQNVTFRCDPISEHNRLYWYRQTLGQGPEFLTYFQNEAQLEKSRLLSDRFSAERPKGSFSTLEIQRTEQGDSAMYLCASSLLQGNTGELFFGEGSRLTVL.

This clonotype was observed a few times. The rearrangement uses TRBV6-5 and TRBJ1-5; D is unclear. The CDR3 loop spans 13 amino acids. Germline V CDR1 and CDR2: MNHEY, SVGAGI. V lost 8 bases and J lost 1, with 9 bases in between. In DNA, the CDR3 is TGTGCCAGCCGGGCCAGAAGCAATCAGCCCCAGCATTTT. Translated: CASRARSNQPQHF.

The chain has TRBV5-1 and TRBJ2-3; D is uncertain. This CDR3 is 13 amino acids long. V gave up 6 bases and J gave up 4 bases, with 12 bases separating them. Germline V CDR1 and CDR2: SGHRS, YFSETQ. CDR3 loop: CASNVGLADTQYF. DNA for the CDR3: TGCGCCAGCAATGTCGGTCTGGCAGATACGCAGTATTTT.

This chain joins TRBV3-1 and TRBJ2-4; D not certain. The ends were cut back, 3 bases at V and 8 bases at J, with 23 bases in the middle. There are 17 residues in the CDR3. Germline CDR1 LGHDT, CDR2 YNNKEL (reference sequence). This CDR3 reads CASSHPEILKPGDIQYF. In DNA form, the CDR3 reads TGTGCCAGCAGCCATCCTGAGATCCTAAAACCTGGGGACATTCAGTACTTC.

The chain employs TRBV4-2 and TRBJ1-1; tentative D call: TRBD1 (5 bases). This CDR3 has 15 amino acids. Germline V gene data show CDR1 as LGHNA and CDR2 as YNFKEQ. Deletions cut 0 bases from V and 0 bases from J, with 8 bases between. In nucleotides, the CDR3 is TGTGCCAGCAGCCAAGAGGGGGTTTTGAACACTGAAGCTTTCTTT. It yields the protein CASSQEGVLNTEAFF.

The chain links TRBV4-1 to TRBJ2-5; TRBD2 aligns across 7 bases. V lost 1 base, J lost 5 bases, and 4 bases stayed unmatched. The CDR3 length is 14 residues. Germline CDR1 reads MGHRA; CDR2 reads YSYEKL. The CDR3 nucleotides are TGCGCCAGCAGCCAAGCCATGGGGGGGGAGACCCAGTACTTC. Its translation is CASSQAMGGETQYF.

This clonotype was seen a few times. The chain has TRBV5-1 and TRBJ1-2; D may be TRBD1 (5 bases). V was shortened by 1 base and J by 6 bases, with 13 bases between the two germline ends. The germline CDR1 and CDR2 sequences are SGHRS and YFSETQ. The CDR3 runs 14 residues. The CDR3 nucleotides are TGCGCCAGCAGCTTGTTGGGAGGCAGGGATGGCTACACCTTC. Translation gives CASSLLGGRDGYTF.

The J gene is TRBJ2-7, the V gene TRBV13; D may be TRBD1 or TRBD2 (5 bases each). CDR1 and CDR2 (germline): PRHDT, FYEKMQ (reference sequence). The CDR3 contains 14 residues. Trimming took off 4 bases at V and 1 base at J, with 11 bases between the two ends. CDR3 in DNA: TGTGCCAGCAGCTCCTGGGACCGTTCCTACGAGCAGTACTTC. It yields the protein CASSSWDRSYEQYF.

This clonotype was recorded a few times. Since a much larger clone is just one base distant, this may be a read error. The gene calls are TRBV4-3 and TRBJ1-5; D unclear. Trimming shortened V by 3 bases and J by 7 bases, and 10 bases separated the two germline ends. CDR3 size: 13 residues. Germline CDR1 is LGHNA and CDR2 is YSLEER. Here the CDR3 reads CASSHELRQPQHF. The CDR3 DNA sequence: TGCGCCAGCAGCCATGAGCTGAGGCAGCCCCAGCATTTT.

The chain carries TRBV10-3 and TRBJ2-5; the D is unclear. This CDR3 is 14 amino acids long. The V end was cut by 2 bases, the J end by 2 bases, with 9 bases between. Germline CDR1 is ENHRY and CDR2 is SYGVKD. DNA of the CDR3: TGTGCCATCAGTGAGGGAGCCAATCAAGAGACCCAGTACTTC. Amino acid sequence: CAISEGANQETQYF.

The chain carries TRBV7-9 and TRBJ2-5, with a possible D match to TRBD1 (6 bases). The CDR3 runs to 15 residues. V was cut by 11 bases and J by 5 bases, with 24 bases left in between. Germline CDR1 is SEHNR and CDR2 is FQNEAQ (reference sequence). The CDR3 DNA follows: TGTGCCGGGGAACAGGGAGCGTCATCAAGTGAGACCCAGTACTTC. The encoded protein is CAGEQGASSSETQYF.

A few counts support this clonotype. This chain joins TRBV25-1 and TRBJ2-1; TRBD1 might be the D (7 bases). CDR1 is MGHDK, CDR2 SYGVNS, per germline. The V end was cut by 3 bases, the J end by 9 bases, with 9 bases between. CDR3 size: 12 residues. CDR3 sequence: CASSEQGGEQFF. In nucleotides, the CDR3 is TGTGCCAGCAGTGAGCAGGGGGGTGAGCAGTTCTTC.

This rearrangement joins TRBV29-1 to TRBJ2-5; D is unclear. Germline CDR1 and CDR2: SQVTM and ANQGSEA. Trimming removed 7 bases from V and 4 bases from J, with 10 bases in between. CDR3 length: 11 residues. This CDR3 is CSGDMRETQYF. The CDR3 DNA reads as TGCAGCGGCGACATGAGAGAGACCCAGTACTTC. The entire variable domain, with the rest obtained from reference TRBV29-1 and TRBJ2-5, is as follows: SAVISQKPSRDICQRGTSLTIQCQVDSQVTMMFWYRQQPGQSLTLIATANQGSEATYESGFVIDKFPISRPNLTFSTLTVSNMSPEDSSIYLCSGDMRETQYFGPGTRLLVL.

CDR3 protein: CASSQGQTVIGQPQHF. CDR3 sequence (DNA): TGCGCCAGCAGCCAAGGCCAGACGGTGATCGGGCAGCCCCAGCATTTT. The chain is built from TRBV4-1 and TRBJ1-5, with unresolved D. V lost 1 base, J lost 7 bases, and 17 bases lay in between. The length of the CDR3 is 16 residues. Per the germline V gene, CDR1 is MGHRA and CDR2 is YSYEKL.

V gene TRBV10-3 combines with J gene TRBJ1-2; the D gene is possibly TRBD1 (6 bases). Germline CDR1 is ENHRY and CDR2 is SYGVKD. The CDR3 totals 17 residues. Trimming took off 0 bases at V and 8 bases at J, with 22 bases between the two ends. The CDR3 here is CAISESTALGGFEGYTF. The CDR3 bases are TGTGCCATCAGTGAGTCGACCGCTCTAGGGGGTTTTGAGGGCTACACCTTC.

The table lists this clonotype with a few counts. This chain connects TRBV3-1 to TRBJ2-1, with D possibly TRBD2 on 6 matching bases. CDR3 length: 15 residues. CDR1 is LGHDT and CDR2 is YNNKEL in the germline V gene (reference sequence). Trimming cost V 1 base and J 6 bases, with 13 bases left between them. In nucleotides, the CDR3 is TGTGCCAGCAGCCAAGGGGGGGACGTTGGCAATGAGCAGTTCTTC. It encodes CASSQGGDVGNEQFF.

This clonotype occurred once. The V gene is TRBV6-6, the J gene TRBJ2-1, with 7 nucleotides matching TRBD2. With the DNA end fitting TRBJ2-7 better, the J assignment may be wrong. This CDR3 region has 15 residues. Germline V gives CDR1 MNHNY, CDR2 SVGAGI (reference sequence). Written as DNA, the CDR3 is TGTGCCAGCAGTTACACCTTCGGGGGGTCCTACGAGCAGTACTTC. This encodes CASSYTFGGSYEQYF.

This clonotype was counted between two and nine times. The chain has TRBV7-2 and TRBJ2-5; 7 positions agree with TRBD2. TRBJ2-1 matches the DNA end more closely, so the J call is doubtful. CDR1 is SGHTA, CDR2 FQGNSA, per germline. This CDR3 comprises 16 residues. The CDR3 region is CASSSPKGGRNSEQFF. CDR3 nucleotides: TGTGCCAGCAGCTCCCCTAAGGGCGGGAGAAACAGTGAGCAGTTCTTC.

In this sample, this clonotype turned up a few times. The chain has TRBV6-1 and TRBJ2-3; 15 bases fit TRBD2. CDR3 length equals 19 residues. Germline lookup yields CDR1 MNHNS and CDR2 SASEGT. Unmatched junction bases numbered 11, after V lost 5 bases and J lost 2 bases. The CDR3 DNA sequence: TGTGCCAGCAGTCCCCGGACTAGCGGGGGGGCCGGTTACACAGATACGCAGTATTTT. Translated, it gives CASSPRTSGGAGYTDTQYF.

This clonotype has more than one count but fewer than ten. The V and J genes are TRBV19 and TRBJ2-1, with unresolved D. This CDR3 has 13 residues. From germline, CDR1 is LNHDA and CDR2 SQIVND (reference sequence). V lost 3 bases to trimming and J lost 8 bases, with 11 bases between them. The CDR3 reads CASSILILDEQFF. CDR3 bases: TGTGCCAGTAGTATCCTAATTTTGGATGAGCAGTTCTTC.

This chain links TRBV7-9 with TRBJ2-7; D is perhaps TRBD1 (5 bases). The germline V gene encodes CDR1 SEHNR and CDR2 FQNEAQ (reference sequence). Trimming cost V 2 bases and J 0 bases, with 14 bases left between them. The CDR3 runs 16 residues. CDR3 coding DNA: TGTGCCAGCAGCTTAAGGGGTAATAGGCTCTCCTACGAGCAGTACTTC. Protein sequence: CASSLRGNRLSYEQYF.

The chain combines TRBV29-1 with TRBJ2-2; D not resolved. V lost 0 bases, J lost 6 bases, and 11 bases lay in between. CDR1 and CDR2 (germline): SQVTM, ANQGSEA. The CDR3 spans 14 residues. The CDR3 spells CSVEDQEMSGELFF. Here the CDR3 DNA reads TGCAGCGTTGAAGATCAGGAAATGTCCGGGGAGCTGTTTTTT.

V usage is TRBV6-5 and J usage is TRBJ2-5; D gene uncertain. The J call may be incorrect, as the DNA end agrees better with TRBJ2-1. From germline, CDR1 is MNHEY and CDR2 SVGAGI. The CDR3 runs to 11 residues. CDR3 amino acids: CASRSVGEQFF. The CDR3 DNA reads TGTGCCAGCAGGTCGGTAGGTGAGCAGTTCTTC.

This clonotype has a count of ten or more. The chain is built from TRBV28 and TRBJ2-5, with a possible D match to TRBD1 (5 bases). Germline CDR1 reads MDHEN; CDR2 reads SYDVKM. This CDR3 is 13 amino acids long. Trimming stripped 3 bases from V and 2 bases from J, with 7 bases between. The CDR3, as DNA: TGTGCCAGCAGTTTCAGGGAACAAGAGACCCAGTACTTC. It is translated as CASSFREQETQYF.

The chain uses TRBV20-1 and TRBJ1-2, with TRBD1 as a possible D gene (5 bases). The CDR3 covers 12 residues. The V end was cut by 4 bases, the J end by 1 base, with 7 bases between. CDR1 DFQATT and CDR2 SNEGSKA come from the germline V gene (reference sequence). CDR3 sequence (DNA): TGCAGTGCTACAGGGTATAACTATGGCTACACCTTC. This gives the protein CSATGYNYGYTF.

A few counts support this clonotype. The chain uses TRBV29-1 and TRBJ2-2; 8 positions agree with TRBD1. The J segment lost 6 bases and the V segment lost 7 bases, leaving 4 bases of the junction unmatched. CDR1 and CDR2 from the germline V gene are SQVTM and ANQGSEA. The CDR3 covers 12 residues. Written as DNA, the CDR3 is TGCAGCGGACAGGGGTGGGCCGGGGAGCTGTTTTTT. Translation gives CSGQGWAGELFF.